Listed below are T cell receptor beta chains from one sample, sequenced in a study of graft-versus-host responses after intestinal transplantation. For these receptors, no antigen is known. Libraries were prepared by immunoSEQ multiplex PCR; TCRdb keeps only in-frame clonotypes and omits some of them. The data show 90,000 to 120,000 clones, around 90% seen once. The sequenced sample was unstimulated CD4+ T cells sorted from spleen or lymph node cells, obtained before transplant. Receptors originate from a human donor who was the organ donor for an intestinal transplant. Both conserved end residues are part of each CDR3. A D gene is named only where the DNA matches it firmly. Clone size is given for some rows only: seen once, a few or many times, or a class if the clone is expanded.

abundance	d_gene	v_gene	j_gene	CDR3nt	CDR3aa
NA	NA	TRBV19	TRBJ2-1	TGTGCCAGTAGTATTTACAATGAGCAGTTCTTC	CASSIYNEQFF
few	NA	TRBV2	TRBJ1-6	TGTGCCAGCGGAGCCGGGGGCAGCTCCTATAATTCACCCCTCCACTTT	CASGAGGSSYNSPLHF
NA	TRBD1	TRBV2	TRBJ1-2	TGTGCCAGCAGGGATTACTCTACAGGGGCCTATGGCTACACCTTC	CASRDYSTGAYGYTF
NA	TRBD1	TRBV6-5	TRBJ2-7	TGTGCCAGCACCTACGGGAGACAGGGGGCTCACGAGCAGTACTTC	CASTYGRQGAHEQYF
NA	TRBD1	TRBV5-1	TRBJ2-4	TGCGCCAGCAGCTTGGGAGGGGGCTTAGCCAAAAACATTCAGTACTTC	CASSLGGGLAKNIQYF
NA	TRBD1	TRBV6-6	TRBJ1-2	TGTGCCAGCAGTCCCCGGGACAGGGGCGGCTACACCTTC	CASSPRDRGGYTF
NA	TRBD2	TRBV7-2	TRBJ2-5	TGTGCCAGCAGCTTAGAGGGCGGGGGAGGTCAAGAGACCCAGTACTTC	CASSLEGGGGQETQYF
NA	NA	TRBV7-9	TRBJ2-1	TGTGCCAGCAGCTTAGCGAGTGGGGACGGCGAGTTCTTC	CASSLASGDGEFF
NA	NA	TRBV5-1	TRBJ2-7	TGCGCCAGCAGCTCACTGTCAGCGGCGGGTTCCTACGAGCAGTACTTC	CASSSLSAAGSYEQYF
NA	NA	TRBV20-1	TRBJ2-7	TGCAGTGCTAGACACCGCTACGAGCAGTACTTC	CSARHRYEQYF
NA	NA	TRBV19	TRBJ1-1	TGTGCCAGCAGACGACCCTCGGACACGAACACTGAAGCTTTCTTT	CASRRPSDTNTEAFF
NA	NA	TRBV29-1	TRBJ1-2	TGCAGCGTTGAAGATCCGGAATCTCTTGGGTGCACCTTC	CSVEDPESLGCTF
NA	NA	TRBV9	TRBJ1-3	TGTGCCAGCAGCCGACCATCTGGAAACACCATATATTTT	CASSRPSGNTIYF
NA	NA	TRBV5-4	TRBJ1-2	TGTGCCAGCAGCTTATCTGGGGGGGGTGGCTATGGCTACACCTTC	CASSLSGGGGYGYTF
NA	NA	TRBV19	TRBJ2-2	TGTGCCAGTAAACGGCAGGCCAACACCGGGGAGCTGTTTTTT	CASKRQANTGELFF
NA	NA	TRBV2	TRBJ2-3	TGTGCCAGCATCGGGGGAGGAGATACGCAGTATTTT	CASIGGGDTQYF
NA	NA	TRBV5-1	TRBJ2-2	TGCGCCAGCAGCCCCGGGAACACCGGGGAGCTGTTTTTT	CASSPGNTGELFF
NA	TRBD1	TRBV6-4	TRBJ1-3	TGTGCCAGCAGTGACTGGACAGGGGGCTCTGGAAACACCATATATTTT	CASSDWTGGSGNTIYF
few	NA	TRBV2	TRBJ1-4	TGTGCCAGCAGTGCCCTGACAGCAACTAATGAAAAACTGTTTTTT	CASSALTATNEKLFF
once	TRBD1	TRBV15	TRBJ1-1	TGTGCCACCAGCGACAGGGGGGCGCTGAACACTGAAGCTTTCTTT	CATSDRGALNTEAFF
few	TRBD2	TRBV5-4	TRBJ2-1	TGTGCCAGCAGGCCCACTAGCGCGAGCTCCTACAATGAGCAGTTCTTC	CASRPTSASSYNEQFF
NA	NA	TRBV5-5	TRBJ1-2	TGTGCCAGCAGCCGAGCGGGGGACGGGAGTGTAAAGGGCTACACCTTC	CASSRAGDGSVKGYTF
NA	NA	TRBV6-5	TRBJ1-1	TGTGCCAGCAGGCCTGGACAGCCGAACACTGAAGCTTTCTTT	CASRPGQPNTEAFF
once	TRBD2	TRBV6-1	TRBJ2-3	TGTGCCAGCAGTGAATGGCCTAGCGGGGGTCGGAATACGCAGTATTTT	CASSEWPSGGRNTQYF
NA	NA	TRBV2	TRBJ2-5	TGTGCCAGCAGGTACGACAGTAACCAAGAGACCCAGTACTTC	CASRYDSNQETQYF
NA	TRBD1	TRBV6-1	TRBJ2-7	TGTGCCAGCAGTCGCTTGGACAGGCCCTCCTACGAGCAGTACTTC	CASSRLDRPSYEQYF
once	TRBD2	TRBV10-3	TRBJ2-7	TGTGCCATCAGTGAGGCGGGGGGGGCGCGGTACGAGCAGTACTTC	CAISEAGGARYEQYF
NA	TRBD1	TRBV2	TRBJ1-1	TGTGCCAGCAGGAGGGGGGACAGGGACACTGAAGCTTTCTTT	CASRRGDRDTEAFF
NA	NA	TRBV9	TRBJ1-2	TGTGCCAGCAGCGTAGGCGCAAGTGGCTACACCTTC	CASSVGASGYTF